A selection of T cell receptor beta chains follows, all from one sample in a study of cytomegalovirus exposure and HLA in healthy donors. Produced via immunoSEQ multiplex PCR; TCRdb's table is partial and in-frame only. The sample lists 85,000 to 100,000 clones; 60% to 80% were seen once. Sequenced material: PBMCs. These receptors were taken from a middle-aged man in good health and CMV-seronegative. The CDR3 runs from the conserved cysteine through the conserved F or W. The D gene is left open where the match is weak. The size entry is marked missing in some rows and otherwise reads once, few, many or a size class.

clone size: .
V gene: TRBV6-1
CDR3 length: 14
D gene: TRBD1
J gene: TRBJ2-1
CDR3 protein: CASFPWDSDNEQFF
CDR3 DNA: TGTGCCAGCTTCCCGTGGGACAGCGATAATGAGCAGTTCTTC

clone size: .
V gene: TRBV7-9
CDR3 length: 16
D gene: TRBD1
J gene: TRBJ1-1
CDR3 protein: CASSLAKGQGNTEAFF
CDR3 DNA: TGTGCCAGCAGCTTAGCGAAGGGACAGGGGAACACTGAAGCTTTCTTT

clone size: .
V gene: TRBV7-2
CDR3 length: 13
D gene: .
J gene: TRBJ1-5
CDR3 protein: CASSQRGGQPQHF
CDR3 DNA: TGTGCCAGCAGCCAGAGAGGGGGTCAGCCCCAGCATTTT

clone size: .
V gene: TRBV5-1
CDR3 length: 15
D gene: .
J gene: TRBJ2-6
CDR3 protein: CASSLRGSGANVLTF
CDR3 DNA: TGCGCCAGCAGCTTGCGGGGCTCTGGGGCCAACGTCCTGACTTTC

clone size: .
V gene: TRBV28
CDR3 length: 15
D gene: TRBD1
J gene: TRBJ2-7
CDR3 protein: CASSPTGTGDSEQYF
CDR3 DNA: TGTGCCAGCAGCCCTACAGGGACAGGGGATTCAGAGCAGTACTTC

clone size: .
V gene: TRBV6-6
CDR3 length: 16
D gene: TRBD2
J gene: TRBJ2-1
CDR3 protein: CASSRLAVSSYNEQFF
CDR3 DNA: TGTGCCAGCAGCAGACTAGCGGTTAGCTCCTACAATGAGCAGTTCTTC

clone size: .
V gene: TRBV18
CDR3 length: 14
D gene: TRBD1
J gene: TRBJ1-6
CDR3 protein: CASSTRQGDSPLHF
CDR3 DNA: TGTGCCAGCTCAACGCGACAGGGGGATTCACCCCTCCACTTT

clone size: .
V gene: TRBV2
CDR3 length: 16
D gene: TRBD2
J gene: TRBJ2-4
CDR3 protein: CASSEGGTRGSDIQYF
CDR3 DNA: TGTGCCAGCAGTGAAGGAGGGACTAGAGGTTCGGACATTCAGTACTTC

clone size: .
V gene: TRBV19
CDR3 length: 15
D gene: TRBD1
J gene: TRBJ1-3
CDR3 protein: CASSTTGVSGNTIYF
CDR3 DNA: TGTGCCAGTAGCACTACAGGGGTCTCTGGAAACACCATATATTTT

clone size: few
V gene: TRBV19
CDR3 length: 13
D gene: .
J gene: TRBJ1-6
CDR3 protein: CASTVSYNSPLHF
CDR3 DNA: TGTGCCAGTACCGTATCGTATAATTCACCCCTCCACTTT

clone size: .
V gene: TRBV6-4
CDR3 length: 17
D gene: TRBD1
J gene: TRBJ1-5
CDR3 protein: CASMEPRDRDDCGRQHF
CDR3 DNA: TGTGCCAGCATGGAGCCCCGGGACAGGGATGATTGCGGGCGCCAGCATTTT

clone size: .
V gene: TRBV5-1
CDR3 length: 14
D gene: .
J gene: TRBJ1-1
CDR3 protein: CASSLALGFTEAFF
CDR3 DNA: TGCGCCAGCAGCTTGGCCCTCGGTTTCACTGAAGCTTTCTTT

clone size: .
V gene: TRBV7-2
CDR3 length: 13
D gene: .
J gene: TRBJ1-2
CDR3 protein: CASSSRGLYGYTF
CDR3 DNA: TGTGCCAGCAGCTCAAGGGGTCTTTATGGCTACACCTTC

clone size: .
V gene: TRBV28
CDR3 length: 12
D gene: .
J gene: TRBJ1-5
CDR3 protein: CASSPSDQPQHF
CDR3 DNA: TGTGCCAGCAGCCCGAGCGATCAGCCCCAGCATTTT

clone size: .
V gene: TRBV7-9
CDR3 length: 13
D gene: .
J gene: TRBJ1-1
CDR3 protein: CASSSAGNTEAFF
CDR3 DNA: TGTGCCAGCAGCTCCGCGGGGAACACTGAAGCTTTCTTT

clone size: .
V gene: TRBV9
CDR3 length: 15
D gene: TRBD1
J gene: TRBJ2-1
CDR3 protein: CASSGTGVSYNEQFF
CDR3 DNA: TGTGCCAGCAGCGGAACAGGGGTCTCCTACAATGAGCAGTTCTTC

clone size: .
V gene: TRBV28
CDR3 length: 14
D gene: .
J gene: TRBJ2-7
CDR3 protein: CASSFGQLSYEQYF
CDR3 DNA: TGTGCCAGCAGTTTTGGGCAGCTCTCCTACGAGCAGTACTTC

clone size: few
V gene: TRBV28
CDR3 length: 14
D gene: TRBD1
J gene: TRBJ1-5
CDR3 protein: CASSRDRSNQPQHF
CDR3 DNA: TGTGCCAGCAGTCGGGACAGGAGCAATCAGCCCCAGCATTTT

clone size: few
V gene: TRBV30
CDR3 length: 16
D gene: .
J gene: TRBJ1-5
CDR3 protein: CAWSDRGRGSNQPQHF
CDR3 DNA: TGTGCCTGGAGTGATAGAGGTAGGGGTAGCAATCAGCCCCAGCATTTT

clone size: .
V gene: TRBV15
CDR3 length: 15
D gene: .
J gene: TRBJ1-1
CDR3 protein: CATSRGLSPNTEAFF
CDR3 DNA: TGTGCCACCAGCAGAGGACTGAGTCCGAACACTGAAGCTTTCTTT